This is a list of T cell receptor beta chains from one sample in a study of blood T cell repertoires in COVID-19. Using immunoSEQ multiplex PCR, the repertoire was profiled, and TCRdb retains in-frame clones only, with some absent. The sample includes 200,000 to 300,000 clones, approximately 86% seen only once; the top ten take around 9.5%. Input material: peripheral blood. Source of these receptors: a man aged 35 to 55 who had recovered from COVID-19. The conserved cysteine and the conserved F or W are not part of the CDR3 here.

V gene: TRBV29-1
CDR3 protein: SVTDRGPPEQF

V gene: TRBV5-1
CDR3 protein: ASSLGDKGYGTIY

V gene: TRBV19
CDR3 protein: ASRANTEAF

V gene: TRBV6-5
CDR3 protein: ASSRGGMNTEAF

V gene: TRBV19
CDR3 protein: ASSIKDRGYWQPQH

V gene: TRBV10-1
CDR3 protein: ASSGGTSGGLSTDTQY

V gene: TRBV30
CDR3 protein: AWTTGFEVFGNTIY

V gene: TRBV29-1
CDR3 protein: SVRGLSTDTQY

V gene: TRBV5-4
CDR3 protein: ASSLGLAEATDTQY

V gene: TRBV9
CDR3 protein: ASSVAEGGFNEQF

V gene: TRBV6-6
CDR3 protein: ASSNPDYGTDTQY

V gene: TRBV12-3/TRBV12-4
CDR3 protein: ASSIRQNREAF

V gene: TRBV10-3
CDR3 protein: AISGGQGTYEQY

V gene: TRBV30
CDR3 protein: AWSVGTGRHTEAF

V gene: TRBV6-5
CDR3 protein: ASSPVSGGNTIY

V gene: TRBV2
CDR3 protein: ATQKGRGYEQY

V gene: TRBV2
CDR3 protein: ASSDWGQGGDIQY

V gene: TRBV27
CDR3 protein: ASSYRDMNTEAF

V gene: TRBV4-3
CDR3 protein: ASSQQGGGYT

V gene: TRBV25-1
CDR3 protein: ASVQSGTGYEQF

V gene: TRBV12-3/TRBV12-4
CDR3 protein: ASSLGATYEQY

V gene: TRBV5-1
CDR3 protein: ASSLTQNTGELF

V gene: TRBV6-5
CDR3 protein: ASSRGSTYEQY

V gene: TRBV15
CDR3 protein: ATSSGRLSTDTQY

V gene: TRBV5-8
CDR3 protein: ASSLGWRTEAF

V gene: TRBV29-1
CDR3 protein: SVVGSPNQPQH

V gene: TRBV4-1
CDR3 protein: ASSQGTGFTQPQH

V gene: TRBV5-1
CDR3 protein: ASSPLTSGVSTDTQY

V gene: TRBV29-1
CDR3 protein: SVPLAGTGSSRGYT

V gene: TRBV18
CDR3 protein: ASSGQGAWTEAF

V gene: TRBV4-3
CDR3 protein: ASSQGTSGGSNTGELF

V gene: TRBV6-5
CDR3 protein: ASRRGRGERNEQF

V gene: TRBV28
CDR3 protein: ASEDNTKEQY

V gene: TRBV5-1
CDR3 protein: ASSLGGGASWLYEQY

V gene: TRBV11-2
CDR3 protein: ASSARVTLGSTQY

V gene: TRBV19
CDR3 protein: ASSGQQGSYEQY

V gene: TRBV9
CDR3 protein: ASSPRTSGTYEQY

V gene: TRBV9
CDR3 protein: ASSVSSGGLQETQY

V gene: TRBV5-1
CDR3 protein: ASSLGRLADRNEQF

V gene: TRBV20-1
CDR3 protein: SASPLGTQY

V gene: TRBV11-2
CDR3 protein: ASSREGVLGNQPQH